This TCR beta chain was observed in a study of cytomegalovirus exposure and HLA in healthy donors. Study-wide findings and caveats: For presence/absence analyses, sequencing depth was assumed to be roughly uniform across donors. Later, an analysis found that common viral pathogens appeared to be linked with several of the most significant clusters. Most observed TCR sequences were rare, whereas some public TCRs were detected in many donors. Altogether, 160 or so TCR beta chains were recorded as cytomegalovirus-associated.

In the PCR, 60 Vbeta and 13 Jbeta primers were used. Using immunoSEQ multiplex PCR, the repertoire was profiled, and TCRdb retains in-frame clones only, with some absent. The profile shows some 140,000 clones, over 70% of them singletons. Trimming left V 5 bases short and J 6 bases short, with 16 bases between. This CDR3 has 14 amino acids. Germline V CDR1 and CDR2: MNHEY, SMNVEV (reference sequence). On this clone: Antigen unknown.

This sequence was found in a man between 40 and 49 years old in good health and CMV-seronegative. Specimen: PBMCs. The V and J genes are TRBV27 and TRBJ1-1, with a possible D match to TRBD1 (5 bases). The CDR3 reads CASSPPGRSAEAFF. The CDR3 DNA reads TGTGCCAGCAGTCCACCAGGGAGGTCAGCTGAAGCTTTCTTT.